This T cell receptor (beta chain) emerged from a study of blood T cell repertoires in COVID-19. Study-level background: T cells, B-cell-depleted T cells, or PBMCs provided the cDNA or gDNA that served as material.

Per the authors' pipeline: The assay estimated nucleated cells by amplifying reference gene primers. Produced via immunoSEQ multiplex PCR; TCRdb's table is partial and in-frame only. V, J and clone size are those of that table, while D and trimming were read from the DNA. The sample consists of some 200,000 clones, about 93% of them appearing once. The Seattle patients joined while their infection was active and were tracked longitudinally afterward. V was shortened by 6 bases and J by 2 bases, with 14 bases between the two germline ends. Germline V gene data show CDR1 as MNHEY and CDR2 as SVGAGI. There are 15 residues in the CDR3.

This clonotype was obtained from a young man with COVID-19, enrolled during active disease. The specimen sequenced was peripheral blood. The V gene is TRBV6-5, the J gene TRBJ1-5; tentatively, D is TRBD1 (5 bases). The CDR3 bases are TGTGCCAGCAGCGCGCGCGGGGGAGGCAATCAGCCCCAGCATTTT. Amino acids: CASSARGGGNQPQHF.